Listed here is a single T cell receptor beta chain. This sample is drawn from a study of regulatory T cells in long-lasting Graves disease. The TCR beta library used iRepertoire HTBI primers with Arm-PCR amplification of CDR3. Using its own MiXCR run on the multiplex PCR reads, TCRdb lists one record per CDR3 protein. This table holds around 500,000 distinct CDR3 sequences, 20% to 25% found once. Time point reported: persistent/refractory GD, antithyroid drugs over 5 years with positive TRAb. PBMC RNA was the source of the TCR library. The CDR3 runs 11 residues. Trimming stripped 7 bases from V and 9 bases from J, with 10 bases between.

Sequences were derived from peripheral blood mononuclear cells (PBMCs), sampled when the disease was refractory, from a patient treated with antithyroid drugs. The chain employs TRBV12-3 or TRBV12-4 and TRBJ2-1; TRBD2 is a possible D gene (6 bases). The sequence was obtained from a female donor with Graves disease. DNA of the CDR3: TGTGCCAGCACCCTGGGGGGTGAGCAGTTCTTC. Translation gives CASTLGGEQFF.